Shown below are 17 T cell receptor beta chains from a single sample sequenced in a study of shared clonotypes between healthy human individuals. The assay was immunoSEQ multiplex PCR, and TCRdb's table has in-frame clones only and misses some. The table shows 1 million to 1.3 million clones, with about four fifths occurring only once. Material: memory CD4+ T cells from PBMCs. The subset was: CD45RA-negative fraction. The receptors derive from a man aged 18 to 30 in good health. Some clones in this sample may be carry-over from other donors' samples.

DNA for the CDR3: TGCGCCAGCAGCCCATCGACAGGGGTCTACAATGAGCAGTTCTTC. It encodes CASSPSTGVYNEQFF. The chain uses TRBV5-1 and TRBJ2-1, with 8 bases aligning to TRBD1. CDR3 length: 15 amino acids. The V segment lost 4 bases and the J segment 3 bases; nucleotides outside the gene matches: 6. Germline V gene sequence: CDR1 SGHRS, CDR2 YFSETQ. The full variable domain, rest sourced from reference TRBV5-1 and TRBJ2-1, is KAGVTQTPRYLIKTRGQQVTLSCSPISGHRSVSWYQQTPGQGLQFLFEYFSETQRNKGNFPGRFSGRQFSNSRSEMNVSTLELGDSALYLCASSPSTGVYNEQFFGPGTRLTVL.

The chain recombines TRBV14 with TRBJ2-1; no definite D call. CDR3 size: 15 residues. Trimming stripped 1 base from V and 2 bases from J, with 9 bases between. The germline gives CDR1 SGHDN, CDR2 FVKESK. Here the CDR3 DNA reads TGTGCCAGCAGCCAAGCTGCCCTTCCCTACAATGAGCAGTTCTTC. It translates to CASSQAALPYNEQFF. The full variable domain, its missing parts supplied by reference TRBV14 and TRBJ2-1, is EAGVTQFPSHSVIEKGQTVTLRCDPISGHDNLYWYRRVMGKEIKFLLHFVKESKQDESGMPNNRFLAERTGGTYSTLKVQPAELEDSGVYFCASSQAALPYNEQFFGPGTRLTVL.

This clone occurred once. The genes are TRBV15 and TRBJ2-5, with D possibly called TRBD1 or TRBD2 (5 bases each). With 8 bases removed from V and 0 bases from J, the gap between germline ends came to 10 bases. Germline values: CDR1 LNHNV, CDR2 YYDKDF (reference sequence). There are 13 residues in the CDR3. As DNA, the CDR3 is TGTGCCACCTCGGGGACCAACCAAGAGACCCAGTACTTC. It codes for CATSGTNQETQYF.

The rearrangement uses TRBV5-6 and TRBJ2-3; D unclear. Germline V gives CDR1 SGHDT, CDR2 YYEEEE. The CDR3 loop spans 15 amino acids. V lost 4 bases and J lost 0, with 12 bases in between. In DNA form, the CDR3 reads TGTGCCAGCAGCCATCAATGGGGAAGCACAGATACGCAGTATTTT. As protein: CASSHQWGSTDTQYF.

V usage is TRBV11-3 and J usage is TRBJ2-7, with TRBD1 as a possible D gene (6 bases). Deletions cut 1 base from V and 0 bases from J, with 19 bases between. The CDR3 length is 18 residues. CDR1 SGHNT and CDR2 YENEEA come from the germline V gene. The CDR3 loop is CASSLGKRGGYHSYEQYF. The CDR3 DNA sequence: TGTGCCAGCAGCTTAGGGAAAAGAGGGGGTTACCACTCCTACGAGCAGTACTTC.

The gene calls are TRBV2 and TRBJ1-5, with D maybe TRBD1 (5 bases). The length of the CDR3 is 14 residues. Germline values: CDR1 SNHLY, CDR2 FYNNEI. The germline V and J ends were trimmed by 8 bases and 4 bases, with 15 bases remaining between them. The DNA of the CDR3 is TGTGCCAGCGGGGGGGTACGGGTAAATCAGCCCCAGCATTTT. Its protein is CASGGVRVNQPQHF.

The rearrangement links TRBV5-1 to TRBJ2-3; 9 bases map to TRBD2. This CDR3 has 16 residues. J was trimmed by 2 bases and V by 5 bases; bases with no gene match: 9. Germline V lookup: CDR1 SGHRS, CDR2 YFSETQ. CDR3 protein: CASRPLGTSNTDTQYF. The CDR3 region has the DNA TGCGCCAGCAGACCTCTAGGGACTAGCAACACAGATACGCAGTATTTT. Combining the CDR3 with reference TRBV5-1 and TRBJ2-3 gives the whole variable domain KAGVTQTPRYLIKTRGQQVTLSCSPISGHRSVSWYQQTPGQGLQFLFEYFSETQRNKGNFPGRFSGRQFSNSRSEMNVSTLELGDSALYLCASRPLGTSNTDTQYFGPGTRLTVL.

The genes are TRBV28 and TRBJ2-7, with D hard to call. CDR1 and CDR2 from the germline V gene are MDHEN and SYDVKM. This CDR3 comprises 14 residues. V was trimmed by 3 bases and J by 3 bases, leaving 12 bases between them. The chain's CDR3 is CASSLSPQRYEQYF. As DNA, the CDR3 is TGTGCCAGCAGTTTGAGTCCCCAACGCTACGAGCAGTACTTC.

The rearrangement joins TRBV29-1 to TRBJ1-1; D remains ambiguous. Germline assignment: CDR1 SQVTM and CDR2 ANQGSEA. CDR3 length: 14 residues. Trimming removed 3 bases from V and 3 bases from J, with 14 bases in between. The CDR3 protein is CSVEVNHGDTEAFF. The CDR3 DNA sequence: TGCAGCGTTGAGGTGAACCATGGGGACACTGAAGCTTTCTTT.

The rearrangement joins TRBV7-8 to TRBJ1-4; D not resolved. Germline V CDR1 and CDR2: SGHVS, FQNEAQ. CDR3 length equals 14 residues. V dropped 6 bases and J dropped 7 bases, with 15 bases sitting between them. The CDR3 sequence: CASSSVGRVEKLFF. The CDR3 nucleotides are TGTGCCAGCAGTTCGGTGGGTCGGGTTGAAAAACTGTTTTTT.

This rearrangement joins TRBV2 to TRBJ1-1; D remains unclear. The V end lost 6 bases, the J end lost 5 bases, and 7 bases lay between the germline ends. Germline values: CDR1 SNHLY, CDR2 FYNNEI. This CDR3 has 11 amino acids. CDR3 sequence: CASSERTEAFF. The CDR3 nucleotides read TGTGCCAGCAGCGAGAGAACTGAAGCTTTCTTT.

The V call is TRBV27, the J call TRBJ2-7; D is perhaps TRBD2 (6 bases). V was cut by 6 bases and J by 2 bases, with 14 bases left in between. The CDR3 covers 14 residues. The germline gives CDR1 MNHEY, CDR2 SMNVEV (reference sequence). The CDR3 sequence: CASRAGLAAYEQYF. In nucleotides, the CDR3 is TGTGCCAGCAGGGCGGGACTGGCGGCCTACGAGCAGTACTTC.

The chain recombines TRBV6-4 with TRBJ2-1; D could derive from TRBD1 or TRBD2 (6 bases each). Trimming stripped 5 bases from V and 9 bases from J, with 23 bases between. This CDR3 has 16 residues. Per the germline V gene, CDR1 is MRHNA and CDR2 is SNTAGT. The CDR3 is CASSTKGGGVGGEQFF. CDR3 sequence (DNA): TGTGCCAGCAGTACAAAGGGGGGTGGCGTCGGTGGTGAGCAGTTCTTC.

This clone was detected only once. The CDR3 DNA sequence: TGTGCCACGCTAGGTGCCGGCGAAGAGACCCAGTACTTC. This codes for CATLGAGEETQYF. The chain has TRBV10-3 and TRBJ2-5; no clear D. This CDR3 region has 13 residues. CDR1 and CDR2 (germline): ENHRY, SYGVKD. V lost 10 bases to trimming and J lost 3 bases, with 15 bases between them.

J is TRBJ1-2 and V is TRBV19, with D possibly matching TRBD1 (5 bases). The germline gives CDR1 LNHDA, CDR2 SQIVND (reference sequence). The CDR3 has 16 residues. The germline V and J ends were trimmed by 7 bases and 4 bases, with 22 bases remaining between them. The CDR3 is CASTLFGAGQSYGYTF. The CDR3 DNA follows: TGTGCCAGTACTCTATTTGGGGCGGGCCAGTCCTATGGCTACACCTTC. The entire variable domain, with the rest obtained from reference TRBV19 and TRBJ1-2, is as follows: DGGITQSPKYLFRKEGQNVTLSCEQNLNHDAMYWYRQDPGQGLRLIYYSQIVNDFQKGDIAEGYSVSREKKESFPLTVTSAQKNPTAFYLCASTLFGAGQSYGYTFGSGTRLTVV.

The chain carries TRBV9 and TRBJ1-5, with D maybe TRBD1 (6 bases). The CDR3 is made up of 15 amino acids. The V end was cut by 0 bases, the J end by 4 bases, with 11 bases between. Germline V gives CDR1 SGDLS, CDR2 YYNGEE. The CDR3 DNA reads TGTGCCAGCAGCGTAGATGGGGGGCAGAATCAGCCCCAGCATTTT. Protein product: CASSVDGGQNQPQHF.

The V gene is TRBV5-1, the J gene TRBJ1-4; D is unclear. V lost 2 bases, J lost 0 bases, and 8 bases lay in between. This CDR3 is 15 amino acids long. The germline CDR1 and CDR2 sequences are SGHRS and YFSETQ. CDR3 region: CASSFFPATNEKLFF. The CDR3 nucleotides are TGCGCCAGCAGCTTTTTCCCGGCAACTAATGAAAAACTGTTTTTT.